A selection of T cell receptor beta chains follows, all from one sample in a study of blood T cell repertoires in COVID-19. Assay used: immunoSEQ multiplex PCR; TCRdb lists only in-frame clones, some missing. The sample shows some 260,000 clones, about 86% of them seen only once. The material sequenced was PBMCs or T cells enriched from blood (not recorded which). Every receptor here comes from a man aged 30-40 years with acute COVID-19. CDR3s include the opening cysteine and the closing phenylalanine or tryptophan. The D gene is left open where the match is weak. The size of a clone is reported for some rows only, either as once, few or many, or as a class for expanded clones.

d_call: TRBD1
v_call: TRBV4-3
clone_size: NA
j_call: TRBJ2-2
cdr3_nt: TGCGCCAGCAGCCGCCGGACAGGGTCCACCGGGGAGCTGTTTTTT
cdr3_aa: CASSRRTGSTGELFF

d_call: NA
v_call: TRBV11-2
clone_size: few
j_call: TRBJ1-2
cdr3_nt: TGTGCCAGCAGCCCTCAGACTTATGGCTACACCTTC
cdr3_aa: CASSPQTYGYTF

d_call: TRBD1
v_call: TRBV28
clone_size: once
j_call: TRBJ1-1
cdr3_nt: TGTGCCAGCCGCCGGGACAGGGTTAATGAAGCTTTCTTT
cdr3_aa: CASRRDRVNEAFF

d_call: TRBD2
v_call: TRBV18
clone_size: once
j_call: TRBJ2-5
cdr3_nt: TGTGCCAGCTCACCAATACTACTAGCGGAGATCCAAGAGACCCAGTACTTC
cdr3_aa: CASSPILLAEIQETQYF

d_call: TRBD2
v_call: TRBV11-2
clone_size: NA
j_call: TRBJ2-1
cdr3_nt: TGTGCCAGCAGCTACGGGGGGTACACCTACAATGAGCAGTTCTTC
cdr3_aa: CASSYGGYTYNEQFF

d_call: NA
v_call: TRBV25-1
clone_size: NA
j_call: TRBJ1-6
cdr3_nt: TGTGCCAGTACGTCAGGGAATAATTCACCCCTCCACTTT
cdr3_aa: CASTSGNNSPLHF

d_call: NA
v_call: TRBV6-5
clone_size: NA
j_call: TRBJ1-4
cdr3_nt: TGTGCCAGCAGTTACCACAGGGAAGAGAAACTGTTTTTT
cdr3_aa: CASSYHREEKLFF

d_call: TRBD2
v_call: TRBV24-1
clone_size: NA
j_call: TRBJ2-1
cdr3_nt: TGTGCCACCAGTGCCATAGCGGGAGGACACTACAATGAGCAGTTCTTC
cdr3_aa: CATSAIAGGHYNEQFF

d_call: NA
v_call: TRBV9
clone_size: NA
j_call: TRBJ2-3
cdr3_nt: TGTGCCAGCAGCTCCACAGGGACGGATACGCAGTATTTT
cdr3_aa: CASSSTGTDTQYF

d_call: TRBD2
v_call: TRBV24-1
clone_size: NA
j_call: TRBJ2-1
cdr3_nt: TGTGCCACCAGTGATGTGGGACTAGGGGCCGCCTACAATGAGCAGTTCTTC
cdr3_aa: CATSDVGLGAAYNEQFF

d_call: TRBD2
v_call: TRBV19
clone_size: NA
j_call: TRBJ2-3
cdr3_nt: TGTGCCAGTAGGGGACTAGCGTTTACAGATACGCAGTATTTT
cdr3_aa: CASRGLAFTDTQYF